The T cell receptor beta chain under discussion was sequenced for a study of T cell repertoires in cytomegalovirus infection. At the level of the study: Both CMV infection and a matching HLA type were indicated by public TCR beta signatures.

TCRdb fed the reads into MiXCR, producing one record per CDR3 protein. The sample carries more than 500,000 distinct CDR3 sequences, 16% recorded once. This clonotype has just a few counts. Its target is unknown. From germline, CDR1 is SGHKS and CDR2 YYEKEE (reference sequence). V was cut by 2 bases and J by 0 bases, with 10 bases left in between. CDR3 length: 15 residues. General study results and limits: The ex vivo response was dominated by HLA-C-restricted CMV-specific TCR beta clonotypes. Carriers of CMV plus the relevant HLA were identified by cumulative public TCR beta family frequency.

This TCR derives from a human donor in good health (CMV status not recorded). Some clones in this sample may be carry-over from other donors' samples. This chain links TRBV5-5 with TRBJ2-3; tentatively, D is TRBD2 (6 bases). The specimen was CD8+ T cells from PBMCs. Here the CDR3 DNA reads TGTGCCAGCAGCTTCCGAGGGACTAGCACAGATACGCAGTATTTT. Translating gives CASSFRGTSTDTQYF.